Below, one T cell receptor beta chain is given with its context. Its target is unknown. Cultured CD4+ T cells had their DNA profiled by the Oncomine TCR Beta short-read assay. Each CDR3 protein is one row after TCRdb ran MiXCR on the PCR reads. The sample has roughly 7,500 distinct CDR3 sequences; 45% to 55% are singletons. This CDR3 has 18 amino acids. The V gene end was trimmed by 7 bases and the J gene end by 4 bases; junction bases not matched to a gene: 10. The treatment is: roughly 11-day PBMC culture with coronavirus spike peptide pools or control peptides (ViraFEST assay). This sample was included in a study of vaccination and CD4 T cells after COVID-19. Study as a whole: Overlapping spike peptides of SARS-CoV-2, HCoV-NL63, HCoV-OC43 and HCoV-229E were used, and cells were stimulated with them.

The receptor was isolated from a human donor who had recovered from COVID-19. The chain carries TRBV12-3 or TRBV12-4 and TRBJ2-2, with 15 bases that match TRBD2. Specimen: CD4+ T cells from blood, cultured in vitro. The DNA for the CDR3 is TGTGCCAGCACCCGTGGACTAGCGGGAGGGCCGTTCACCGGGGAGCTGTTTTTT. This sequence encodes CASTRGLAGGPFTGELFF.